Listed below are T cell receptor beta chains from one sample, sequenced in a study of Ad26.COV2.S vaccination and SARS-CoV-2 variants. TCRdb's table, derived via immunoSEQ multiplex PCR, lists solely in-frame clones and lacks some. The data show 400,000 to 500,000 clones, roughly 90% seen once. The sample in question was peripheral blood, obtained in a trial of Ad26.COV2.S vaccine versus placebo. These TCRs come from a person between 18 and 65 years old who received the Ad26.COV2.S COVID-19 vaccine or a placebo. The CDR3 runs from the conserved cysteine through the conserved F or W. D genes are given only for firm matches. Rows may omit the clone size; those that give it use once, few, many or a size class.

j_call: TRBJ2-7; clone_size: NA; d_call: NA; v_call: TRBV5-4; cdr3_nt: TGTGCCAGCTCAGGGACTGGGGCCTACGAGCAGTACTTC; cdr3_aa: CASSGTGAYEQYF
j_call: TRBJ1-3; clone_size: NA; d_call: NA; v_call: TRBV5-6; cdr3_nt: TGTGCCAGCAGCTTGCGGGACACCTCTGGAAACACCATATATTTT; cdr3_aa: CASSLRDTSGNTIYF
j_call: TRBJ1-3; clone_size: once; d_call: NA; v_call: TRBV15; cdr3_nt: TGTGCCACCAGCAGAAATACACGGCCGTCTGGAAACACCATATATTTT; cdr3_aa: CATSRNTRPSGNTIYF
j_call: TRBJ1-4; clone_size: NA; d_call: NA; v_call: TRBV28; cdr3_nt: TGTGCCAGCAGCCAGATGGGGGGTTCGGGGGAAAAACTGTTTTTT; cdr3_aa: CASSQMGGSGEKLFF
j_call: TRBJ2-1; clone_size: NA; d_call: NA; v_call: TRBV6-1; cdr3_nt: TGTGCCAGCAGTGAAAGGGAGTGGGACTCCTACAATGAGCAGTTCTTC; cdr3_aa: CASSEREWDSYNEQFF
j_call: TRBJ1-5; clone_size: NA; d_call: TRBD1; v_call: TRBV6-2/TRBV6-3; cdr3_nt: TGTGCCAGCAGTTACCTTGCCGGGACAGGGGGCTTTTGGGGCAATCAGCCCCAGCATTTT; cdr3_aa: CASSYLAGTGGFWGNQPQHF
j_call: TRBJ1-2; clone_size: many; d_call: TRBD1; v_call: TRBV7-9; cdr3_nt: TGTGCCAGCAGCCCAACCCAATGGACAGGCCGCTACACCTTC; cdr3_aa: CASSPTQWTGRYTF
j_call: TRBJ2-1; clone_size: NA; d_call: NA; v_call: TRBV7-6; cdr3_nt: TGTGCCAGCAGCTTAATCCCCGATCTGAACAATGAGCAGTTCTTC; cdr3_aa: CASSLIPDLNNEQFF
j_call: TRBJ2-7; clone_size: NA; d_call: TRBD1; v_call: TRBV15; cdr3_nt: TGTGCCACCAGCAGGGGACAGGGGGCCATCGGGGACGAGCAGTACTTC; cdr3_aa: CATSRGQGAIGDEQYF
j_call: TRBJ1-5; clone_size: NA; d_call: NA; v_call: TRBV28; cdr3_nt: TGTGCTGGGGGACAGCCCCAGCATTTT; cdr3_aa: CAGGQPQHF
j_call: TRBJ1-2; clone_size: NA; d_call: TRBD1; v_call: TRBV28; cdr3_nt: TGTGCCAGCCGGACAGGCGTCCCCTATGGCTACACCTTC; cdr3_aa: CASRTGVPYGYTF
j_call: TRBJ2-1; clone_size: NA; d_call: TRBD2; v_call: TRBV3-1/TRBV3-2; cdr3_nt: TGTGCCAGCAGCCACGTGGGGGCGGGGGGCCGCTATGAGCAGTTCTTC; cdr3_aa: CASSHVGAGGRYEQFF
j_call: TRBJ1-6; clone_size: NA; d_call: TRBD1; v_call: TRBV30; cdr3_nt: TGTGCCTGGAGCGCAACCACAGGGGATTCACCCCTCCACTTT; cdr3_aa: CAWSATTGDSPLHF
j_call: TRBJ1-3; clone_size: NA; d_call: NA; v_call: TRBV7-9; cdr3_nt: TGTGCCAGCAGCCTAGAGACAGGACGTGTATCTGGAAACACCATATATTTT; cdr3_aa: CASSLETGRVSGNTIYF
j_call: TRBJ2-1; clone_size: NA; d_call: NA; v_call: TRBV28; cdr3_nt: TGTGCCAGCAGTTCAGGGAATGAGCAGTTCTTC; cdr3_aa: CASSSGNEQFF
j_call: TRBJ2-5; clone_size: NA; d_call: NA; v_call: TRBV7-6; cdr3_nt: TGTGCCAGCAGCTCCCCCCCGGGCTCCGAGACCCAGTACTTC; cdr3_aa: CASSSPPGSETQYF
j_call: TRBJ2-2; clone_size: NA; d_call: NA; v_call: TRBV7-3; cdr3_nt: TGTGCCAGCAGCTTAAGGCCGGATTACACCGGGGAGCTGTTTTTT; cdr3_aa: CASSLRPDYTGELFF
j_call: TRBJ2-2; clone_size: NA; d_call: NA; v_call: TRBV6-6; cdr3_nt: TGTGCCAGCAGTTACGTGGGGAGCGGGGAGCTGTTTTTT; cdr3_aa: CASSYVGSGELFF
j_call: TRBJ2-5; clone_size: NA; d_call: NA; v_call: TRBV6-5; cdr3_nt: TGTGCCAGCCGTCGCGGTCCTCAAGAGACCCAGTACTTC; cdr3_aa: CASRRGPQETQYF
j_call: TRBJ2-6; clone_size: NA; d_call: TRBD1; v_call: TRBV4-1; cdr3_nt: TGCGCCAGCAGCCACGGGACAGGGAGCTCTGGGGCCAACGTCCTGACTTTC; cdr3_aa: CASSHGTGSSGANVLTF
j_call: TRBJ2-3; clone_size: NA; d_call: TRBD1; v_call: TRBV10-3; cdr3_nt: TGTGCCATCAAACCAACAGGGGGTAGCACAGATACGCAGTATTTT; cdr3_aa: CAIKPTGGSTDTQYF
j_call: TRBJ2-7; clone_size: NA; d_call: NA; v_call: TRBV7-2; cdr3_nt: TGTGCCAGCAGCGCAAACAGGGCCGAGCAGTACTTC; cdr3_aa: CASSANRAEQYF
j_call: TRBJ1-5; clone_size: NA; d_call: TRBD1; v_call: TRBV28; cdr3_nt: TGTGCCAGCAGCTTTTTCCGAGACAGGGGCCTCAATCAGCCCCAGCATTTT; cdr3_aa: CASSFFRDRGLNQPQHF
j_call: TRBJ2-7; clone_size: NA; d_call: TRBD1; v_call: TRBV30; cdr3_nt: TGTGCCTGGAGGGTCGGGACAGTATACGAGCAGTACTTC; cdr3_aa: CAWRVGTVYEQYF
j_call: TRBJ2-2; clone_size: NA; d_call: TRBD2; v_call: TRBV3-1/TRBV3-2; cdr3_nt: TGTGCCAGCAGCCAAGTACGTAGGGCTAGCGGGGAGATTCCCGGGGAGCTGTTTTTT; cdr3_aa: CASSQVRRASGEIPGELFF